This T cell receptor beta chain was observed in a study of blood T cell repertoires in COVID-19. Study-wide context: The origin of the acute and convalescent COVID-19 samples was the United States, Italy and Spain. PBMCs, B-cell-depleted T cells, or T cells provided the cDNA or gDNA that made up the material.

Seattle enrolled patients during active infection and tracked them longitudinally. Per the study methods: Reference gene primer amplification in the assay estimated nucleated cell counts. Data came from immunoSEQ multiplex PCR; TCRdb stores just in-frame clones and leaves some out. From that table come the V and J calls and clone size; the DNA was used to work out D and trimming. Of about 98,000 clones listed, roughly 87% are singletons. A single count supports this clone. Other DNA variants within this sample encode the same CDR3. The sequence was obtained from a woman aged 45-65 years with COVID-19, enrolled during active disease. The sample taken for sequencing was peripheral blood.

CDR3 amino acids: CASGRGVAGGGYTF. The CDR3 bases are TGTGCTAGTGGTCGGGGAGTAGCCGGGGGAGGTTACACCTTC. The rearrangement links TRBV12-5 to TRBJ1-2; D possibly corresponds to TRBD1 (5 bases). V was shortened by 5 bases and J by 11 bases, with 21 bases between the two germline ends. Germline CDR1 and CDR2: LGHNT and FRNRAP. The CDR3 spans 14 residues.